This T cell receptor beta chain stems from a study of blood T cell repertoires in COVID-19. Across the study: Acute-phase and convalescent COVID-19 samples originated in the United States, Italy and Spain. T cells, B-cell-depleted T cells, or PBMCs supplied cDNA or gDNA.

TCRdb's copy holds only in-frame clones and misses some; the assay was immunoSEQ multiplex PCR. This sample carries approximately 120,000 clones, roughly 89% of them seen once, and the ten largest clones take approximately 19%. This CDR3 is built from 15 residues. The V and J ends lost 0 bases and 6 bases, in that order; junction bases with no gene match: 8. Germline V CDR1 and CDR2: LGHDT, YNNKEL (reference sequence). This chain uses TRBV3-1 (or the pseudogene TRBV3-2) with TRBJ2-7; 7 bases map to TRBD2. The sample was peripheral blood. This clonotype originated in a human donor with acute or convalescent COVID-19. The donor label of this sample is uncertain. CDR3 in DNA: TGTGCCAGCAGCCAAGATTCGGGGGGATTTTCCGAGCAGTACTTC. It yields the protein CASSQDSGGFSEQYF.